Listed below are T cell receptor beta chains from one sample, sequenced in a study of control samples from healthy donors and cancer patients. The method was immunoSEQ multiplex PCR; TCRdb's version includes in-frame clones alone and lacks a portion of them. The table includes about 55,000 clones, 85% to 95% detected once. Sequenced: blood. These receptors were collected from a man in his thirties or forties in good health. The CDR3 runs from the conserved cysteine through the conserved F or W. Fields, in order: CDR3 protein, CDR3 DNA, D gene, V gene, clone size, J gene. The D gene is left open where the match is weak. Size is stated for part of the rows, as once, few or many counts, or as a class when the clone is expanded.

CDR3aa: CASSQVASGNNEQFF; CDR3nt: TGTGCCAGCAGCCAAGTGGCTAGCGGGAACAATGAGCAGTTCTTC; d_gene: TRBD2; v_gene: TRBV4-2; abundance: .; j_gene: TRBJ2-1
CDR3aa: CASSLGVPGSTEFF; CDR3nt: TGTGCCAGCAGCTTAGGAGTTCCAGGTTCCACCGAGTTCTTC; d_gene: .; v_gene: TRBV7-9; abundance: .; j_gene: TRBJ2-1
CDR3aa: CASSSRQGARYEKLFF; CDR3nt: TGTGCCAGCAGTTCGAGACAGGGGGCGCGGTATGAAAAACTGTTTTTT; d_gene: TRBD1; v_gene: TRBV28; abundance: .; j_gene: TRBJ1-4
CDR3aa: CASSPILETQYF; CDR3nt: TGTGCCAGCAGTCCGATCCTGGAGACCCAGTACTTC; d_gene: .; v_gene: TRBV12-3/TRBV12-4; abundance: .; j_gene: TRBJ2-5
CDR3aa: CASSPEMNTEAFF; CDR3nt: TGTGCCAGCAGCCCAGAGATGAACACTGAAGCTTTCTTT; d_gene: .; v_gene: TRBV12-3/TRBV12-4; abundance: .; j_gene: TRBJ1-1
CDR3aa: CASSSVLWRNEQFF; CDR3nt: TGTGCCAGCAGCTCTGTTCTGTGGCGGAATGAGCAGTTCTTC; d_gene: .; v_gene: TRBV5-5; abundance: .; j_gene: TRBJ2-1
CDR3aa: CASSLSAVWYF; CDR3nt: TGTGCCAGCAGTTTATCAGCGGTTTGGTACTTC; d_gene: .; v_gene: TRBV28; abundance: .; j_gene: TRBJ2-5
CDR3aa: CASSPIAYEQYF; CDR3nt: TGTGCCAGCAGCCCCATCGCCTACGAGCAGTACTTC; d_gene: .; v_gene: TRBV6-2/TRBV6-3; abundance: .; j_gene: TRBJ2-7
CDR3aa: CASRPGLVTDTQYF; CDR3nt: TGTGCCAGCAGGCCGGGACTAGTAACAGATACGCAGTATTTT; d_gene: TRBD2; v_gene: TRBV7-9; abundance: .; j_gene: TRBJ2-3
CDR3aa: CAWTPATHHGYTF; CDR3nt: TGTGCCTGGACTCCGGCGACACATCATGGCTACACCTTC; d_gene: .; v_gene: TRBV30; abundance: .; j_gene: TRBJ1-2
CDR3aa: CASSASTAADGYTF; CDR3nt: TGTGCCAGCAGCGCCTCGACAGCCGCCGATGGCTACACCTTC; d_gene: .; v_gene: TRBV7-2; abundance: once; j_gene: TRBJ1-2
CDR3aa: CASSFSGVSPVYEQYF; CDR3nt: TGTGCCAGCAGCTTTAGTGGCGTCAGCCCAGTCTACGAGCAGTACTTC; d_gene: .; v_gene: TRBV9; abundance: .; j_gene: TRBJ2-7
CDR3aa: CASSPREGEETQYF; CDR3nt: TGTGCCAGCTCACCCAGAGAAGGTGAAGAGACCCAGTACTTC; d_gene: .; v_gene: TRBV18; abundance: .; j_gene: TRBJ2-5
CDR3aa: CASSVGEETQYF; CDR3nt: TGTGCCAGCAGCGTAGGGGAAGAGACCCAGTACTTC; d_gene: .; v_gene: TRBV9; abundance: .; j_gene: TRBJ2-5
CDR3aa: CAWSLSLGSNQPQHF; CDR3nt: TGTGCCTGGAGCCTTAGTTTGGGTAGCAATCAGCCCCAGCATTTT; d_gene: .; v_gene: TRBV30; abundance: .; j_gene: TRBJ1-5
CDR3aa: CAWSITLAGRAGDTQYF; CDR3nt: TGTGCCTGGAGTATAACTCTAGCGGGCCGGGCGGGCGATACGCAGTATTTT; d_gene: TRBD2; v_gene: TRBV30; abundance: once; j_gene: TRBJ2-3
CDR3aa: CASTPRDGKNQPQHF; CDR3nt: TGTGCCAGCACCCCCCGGGACGGAAAGAATCAGCCCCAGCATTTT; d_gene: .; v_gene: TRBV6-6; abundance: .; j_gene: TRBJ1-5
CDR3aa: CAWSVSDTQYF; CDR3nt: TGTGCCTGGAGTGTGTCGGATACGCAGTATTTT; d_gene: .; v_gene: TRBV30; abundance: .; j_gene: TRBJ2-3
CDR3aa: CASRPDRRGTEAFF; CDR3nt: TGTGCCAGCAGACCGGACAGGAGGGGGACTGAAGCTTTCTTT; d_gene: TRBD1; v_gene: TRBV25-1; abundance: .; j_gene: TRBJ1-1
CDR3aa: CASRRTESYGYTF; CDR3nt: TGTGCCAGCAGACGGACAGAATCCTATGGCTACACCTTC; d_gene: .; v_gene: TRBV27; abundance: .; j_gene: TRBJ1-2
CDR3aa: CASSQALQGGYQETQYF; CDR3nt: TGTGCCAGCAGCCAAGCCTTACAGGGGGGATATCAAGAGACCCAGTACTTC; d_gene: TRBD1; v_gene: TRBV5-6; abundance: .; j_gene: TRBJ2-5
CDR3aa: CASSEDWRAQPQHF; CDR3nt: TGTGCCAGCAGTGAAGATTGGAGGGCTCAGCCCCAGCATTTT; d_gene: .; v_gene: TRBV6-1; abundance: .; j_gene: TRBJ1-5
CDR3aa: CSASDLREGLHGTDTQYF; CDR3nt: TGCAGTGCTAGTGACCTCCGGGAGGGCCTCCATGGCACAGATACGCAGTATTTT; d_gene: TRBD2; v_gene: TRBV20-1; abundance: .; j_gene: TRBJ2-3
CDR3aa: CSVVGGEDTQYF; CDR3nt: TGCAGCGTTGTGGGAGGGGAAGATACGCAGTATTTT; d_gene: TRBD2; v_gene: TRBV29-1; abundance: .; j_gene: TRBJ2-3
CDR3aa: CASSLGLAGGNEQFF; CDR3nt: TGTGCCAGCAGCTTGGGGCTAGCGGGGGGCAATGAGCAGTTCTTC; d_gene: TRBD2; v_gene: TRBV5-5; abundance: once; j_gene: TRBJ2-1
CDR3aa: CASSTQGFTEAFF; CDR3nt: TGTGCCAGTAGCACACAGGGTTTCACTGAAGCTTTCTTT; d_gene: .; v_gene: TRBV19; abundance: .; j_gene: TRBJ1-1
CDR3aa: CSVVAASYNEQFF; CDR3nt: TGCAGCGTGGTGGCGGCCTCCTACAATGAGCAGTTCTTC; d_gene: .; v_gene: TRBV29-1; abundance: .; j_gene: TRBJ2-1
CDR3aa: CASSSTVNYGYTF; CDR3nt: TGTGCCAGCAGCTCGACAGTTAACTATGGCTACACCTTC; d_gene: .; v_gene: TRBV7-9; abundance: .; j_gene: TRBJ1-2
CDR3aa: CASSRDGTASEAFF; CDR3nt: TGCGCCAGCAGCCGGGACGGGACAGCCTCTGAAGCTTTCTTT; d_gene: TRBD1; v_gene: TRBV5-1; abundance: .; j_gene: TRBJ1-1
CDR3aa: CAISESAQGQDTQYF; CDR3nt: TGTGCCATCAGTGAGTCGGCGCAGGGGCAAGATACGCAGTATTTT; d_gene: .; v_gene: TRBV10-3; abundance: .; j_gene: TRBJ2-3
CDR3aa: CASSPGGDSYEQYF; CDR3nt: TGCGCCAGCAGCCCCGGTGGAGACTCCTACGAGCAGTACTTC; d_gene: .; v_gene: TRBV4-1; abundance: .; j_gene: TRBJ2-7
CDR3aa: CASSRMGVAGWQETQYF; CDR3nt: TGTGCCAGCAGCAGGATGGGTGTTGCGGGATGGCAAGAGACCCAGTACTTC; d_gene: .; v_gene: TRBV7-9; abundance: .; j_gene: TRBJ2-5
CDR3aa: CSARDGAGGKF; CDR3nt: TGCAGTGCTAGAGATGGGGCAGGGGGGAAGTTC; d_gene: .; v_gene: TRBV20-1; abundance: once; j_gene: TRBJ2-7
CDR3aa: CAISASSSGRDETQYF; CDR3nt: TGTGCCATCAGTGCTTCCTCTAGCGGGAGGGACGAGACCCAGTACTTC; d_gene: TRBD2; v_gene: TRBV10-3; abundance: once; j_gene: TRBJ2-5
CDR3aa: CASSTTGGSEAFF; CDR3nt: TGTGCCAGTAGTACCACAGGGGGTTCTGAAGCTTTCTTT; d_gene: TRBD1; v_gene: TRBV19; abundance: .; j_gene: TRBJ1-1
CDR3aa: CASSLVIAGGGETQYF; CDR3nt: TGCGCCAGCAGCTTGGTAATAGCGGGAGGTGGAGAGACCCAGTACTTC; d_gene: TRBD2; v_gene: TRBV5-1; abundance: .; j_gene: TRBJ2-5
CDR3aa: CASSGPPDRDYGYTF; CDR3nt: TGTGCCAGTTCGGGGCCTCCGGACCGGGACTATGGCTACACCTTC; d_gene: .; v_gene: TRBV28; abundance: .; j_gene: TRBJ1-2
CDR3aa: CASSRKGGSSYNSPLHF; CDR3nt: TGCGCCAGCAGCCGCAAAGGGGGGAGCTCCTATAATTCACCCCTCCACTTT; d_gene: .; v_gene: TRBV4-3; abundance: .; j_gene: TRBJ1-6
CDR3aa: CASSKDQTSGFYEQFF; CDR3nt: TGTGCCAGCAGCAAAGACCAGACTAGCGGGTTTTATGAGCAGTTCTTC; d_gene: .; v_gene: TRBV21-1; abundance: .; j_gene: TRBJ2-1
CDR3aa: CATSSSGTSYNEQFF; CDR3nt: TGTGCCACCAGCAGTAGCGGGACGTCCTACAATGAGCAGTTCTTC; d_gene: TRBD2; v_gene: TRBV15; abundance: .; j_gene: TRBJ2-1